This is a list of T cell receptor beta chains from one sample in a study of blood T cell repertoires in COVID-19. Produced via immunoSEQ multiplex PCR; TCRdb's table is partial and in-frame only. This table has about 70,000 clones, over 70% appearing once. The material sequenced was peripheral blood. All receptors derive from a man between 65 and 85 years old who had recovered from COVID-19. CDR3s include the opening cysteine and the closing phenylalanine or tryptophan. D genes are given only for firm matches. The size of a clone is reported for some rows only, either as once, few or many, or as a class for expanded clones.

>TRBV19|TRBJ1-1|-|-
TGTGCCAGTAAGGGGAGGGCCGTGAACACTGAAGCTTTCTTT
CASKGRAVNTEAFF
>TRBV7-7|TRBJ2-2|-|-
TGTGCCAGCAGCCAACAGGGGAACACCGGGGAGCTGTTTTTT
CASSQQGNTGELFF
>TRBV7-9|TRBJ1-1|-|-
TGTGCCAGCGGCGGGCGGGTGGCTGAAGCTTTCTTT
CASGGRVAEAFF
>TRBV4-3|TRBJ2-5|-|TRBD2
TGCGCCAGCAGCCAAAGGTTGGGTCCTAGCGGGGGGGCCGGAGAGACCCAGTACTTC
CASSQRLGPSGGAGETQYF
>TRBV29-1|TRBJ2-7|-|TRBD1
TGCAGCGTTGAGCAGGACAGGGGGTTCGAGCAGTACTTC
CSVEQDRGFEQYF
>TRBV15|TRBJ2-3|-|-
TGTGCCACCAGCAGAGGAAGTGCAGACACTAGCACAGATACGCAGTATTTT
CATSRGSADTSTDTQYF
>TRBV5-6|TRBJ1-1|-|-
TGTGCCAGCAGCTTGAGGGGGTCTGAAGCTTTCTTT
CASSLRGSEAFF
>TRBV7-9|TRBJ2-2|-|TRBD2
TGTGCCAGCAGCTTAAGCGGGACTAGCGGGGCCGGGGAGCTGTTTTTT
CASSLSGTSGAGELFF
>TRBV18|TRBJ2-5|-|TRBD1
TGTGCCAGCTCACCACTGACAGGGGGAAGCCAAGAGACCCAGTACTTC
CASSPLTGGSQETQYF
>TRBV18|TRBJ1-1|-|-
TGTGCCAGCTCACCTACCGAACAGGGTGAAGCTTTCTTT
CASSPTEQGEAFF
>TRBV12-3/TRBV12-4|TRBJ2-7|few|-
TGTGCCAGCAGTTTAACGGGAGCCCTCGAGCAGTACTTC
CASSLTGALEQYF
>TRBV7-7|TRBJ2-5|-|TRBD2
TGTGCCAGCAGCTTAGCGCGGGGGGGCCAAGAGACCCAGTACTTC
CASSLARGGQETQYF
>TRBV20-1|TRBJ2-1|-|TRBD2
TGCAGTGCTAGTGCGGCTAGCGGGAGGGTTTTCAATGAGCAGTTCTTC
CSASAASGRVFNEQFF
>TRBV5-4|TRBJ2-7|-|TRBD2
TGTGCCAGCAGCTTGGGACTAGCTCCCTACGAGCAGTACTTC
CASSLGLAPYEQYF
>TRBV19|TRBJ2-2|-|TRBD1
TGTGCCAGTAGTAGACAGGGGGCTAGTAACACCGGGGAGCTGTTTTTT
CASSRQGASNTGELFF
>TRBV30|TRBJ1-6|-|-
TGTGCCTGGAGCGGGGTCGCCGGTTATAATTCACCCCTCCACTTT
CAWSGVAGYNSPLHF
>TRBV5-6|TRBJ2-5|-|-
TGTGCCAGCAGCTGGCTCCAAGAGACCCAGTACTTC
CASSWLQETQYF
>TRBV19|TRBJ1-4|-|-
TGTGCCAGTAGTTTTCAGGGGACCAATGAAAAACTGTTTTTT
CASSFQGTNEKLFF
>TRBV7-2|TRBJ2-7|-|-
TGTGCCAGCAGCTTACCAGTTCACCCCTACGAGCAGTACTTC
CASSLPVHPYEQYF
>TRBV6-2/TRBV6-3|TRBJ2-3|-|TRBD2
TGTGCCAGCAGTTACCTCCCGACTAGCGGAATCACAGATACGCAGTATTTT
CASSYLPTSGITDTQYF
>TRBV25-1|TRBJ2-7|once|-
TGTGCCAGCAGTGCCCAATCGGGTGCCTACGAGCAGTACTTC
CASSAQSGAYEQYF
>TRBV6-5|TRBJ2-6|-|-
TGTGCCGGGGAGTCCTCTGGGGCCAACGTCCTGACTTTC
CAGESSGANVLTF
>TRBV11-3|TRBJ2-5|-|-
TGTGCCAGCAGCCCCCGGTCATCGAGAGGTCAAGAGACCCAGTACTTC
CASSPRSSRGQETQYF
>TRBV5-1|TRBJ1-1|-|-
TGCGCCAGCAGCTTCCTGGGAGCTGAAGCTTTCTTT
CASSFLGAEAFF
>TRBV6-6|TRBJ2-7|-|-
TGTGCCAGCAGTCCTAAGGGGGTGGGGACGAAATACGAGCAGTACTTC
CASSPKGVGTKYEQYF
>TRBV4-3|TRBJ1-2|-|-
TGCGCCAGCAGCCAGGTCGGCGGCCTGAGGTCCTATGGCTACACCTTC
CASSQVGGLRSYGYTF
>TRBV4-1|TRBJ2-1|-|TRBD2
TGCGCCAGCAGCCCCCCTAGCGGGAGTCCCTACAATGAGCAGTTCTTC
CASSPPSGSPYNEQFF
>TRBV27|TRBJ1-4|-|TRBD1
TGTGCCAGCAGTTTAAACAGGGGGCTGTATGAAAAACTGTTTTTT
CASSLNRGLYEKLFF
>TRBV7-3|TRBJ2-2|-|TRBD1
TGTGCCAGCAGCTTGACAGGGGGTACCGGGGAGCTGTTTTTT
CASSLTGGTGELFF
>TRBV18|TRBJ2-1|once|-
TGTGCCAGCTCACCTATTAACAGGGAATTAGAGTTCTTC
CASSPINRELEFF
>TRBV30|TRBJ2-7|-|TRBD1
TGTGCCTGGGGCCCGGACAGGGGGAGTGAGCAGTACTTC
CAWGPDRGSEQYF
>TRBV5-4|TRBJ1-3|-|-
TGTGCCAGCAGCTGGGGTCAGAGGGCCTCTGGAAACACCATATATTTT
CASSWGQRASGNTIYF
>TRBV6-5|TRBJ2-1|many|-
TGTGCCAGCAGTTATCAGGGGGGAAGGCAGTTCTTC
CASSYQGGRQFF
>TRBV21-1|TRBJ2-7|-|-
TGTGCCAGCAGCAAATCTAACTACGAGCAGTACTTC
CASSKSNYEQYF
>TRBV11-3|TRBJ2-5|-|-
TGTGCCAGCAGCTTAGTACAAGAGACCCAGTACTTC
CASSLVQETQYF